Listed below are T cell receptor beta chains from one sample, sequenced in a study of vaccination effects on CD4 cells after COVID-19. Their antigen targets remain unknown. Generated by immunoSEQ multiplex PCR, the TCRdb table keeps only in-frame clones and is missing some. The table lists around 33,000 clones, approximately 60% of them singletons. The material was CD4+ T cells from PBMCs cultured with SARS-CoV-2 spike peptides, obtained after COVID-19 vaccination. The receptors shown here come from a human donor who received a COVID-19 vaccine. Both conserved end residues are part of each CDR3. A D gene is named only where the DNA matches it firmly. Size tells how often a clone was seen (once, few, many) or the class of an expanded clone, and some rows leave it out.

J gene: TRBJ1-4
D gene: .
clone size: .
V gene: TRBV29-1
CDR3 protein: CSVGNGDGEKLFF
CDR3 DNA: TGCAGCGTTGGGAACGGGGATGGTGAAAAACTGTTTTTT

J gene: TRBJ2-6
D gene: TRBD1
clone size: .
V gene: TRBV7-9
CDR3 protein: CASSLGTGISGANVLTF
CDR3 DNA: TGTGCCAGCAGCTTAGGGACAGGTATCTCTGGGGCCAACGTCCTGACTTTC

J gene: TRBJ2-7
D gene: .
clone size: few
V gene: TRBV3-1/TRBV3-2
CDR3 protein: CASSPGVWSEQYF
CDR3 DNA: TGTGCCAGCAGTCCAGGAGTCTGGTCCGAGCAGTACTTC

J gene: TRBJ1-2
D gene: .
clone size: .
V gene: TRBV28
CDR3 protein: CASSPRSPWGGYGYTF
CDR3 DNA: TGTGCCAGCAGTCCGAGGAGCCCCTGGGGGGGCTATGGCTACACCTTC

J gene: TRBJ2-2
D gene: .
clone size: few
V gene: TRBV15
CDR3 protein: CATSPLAVTGELFF
CDR3 DNA: TGTGCCACCAGCCCGCTAGCCGTAACCGGGGAGCTGTTTTTT

J gene: TRBJ1-1
D gene: .
clone size: few
V gene: TRBV11-3
CDR3 protein: CASSLDRFDEAFF
CDR3 DNA: TGTGCCAGCAGCTTAGACCGTTTTGATGAAGCTTTCTTT

J gene: TRBJ2-1
D gene: .
clone size: .
V gene: TRBV2
CDR3 protein: CASKPGRNNEQFF
CDR3 DNA: TGTGCCAGCAAACCGGGACGCAACAATGAGCAGTTCTTC

J gene: TRBJ2-1
D gene: TRBD2
clone size: few
V gene: TRBV6-6
CDR3 protein: CASSYSGGPDEQFF
CDR3 DNA: TGTGCCAGCAGTTATAGCGGGGGGCCGGATGAGCAGTTCTTC

J gene: TRBJ1-3
D gene: .
clone size: .
V gene: TRBV5-1
CDR3 protein: CASSLGQLNSGNTIYF
CDR3 DNA: TGCGCCAGCAGCTTAGGACAGCTAAATAGTGGAAACACCATATATTTT

J gene: TRBJ1-4
D gene: .
clone size: .
V gene: TRBV20-1
CDR3 protein: CSALLDEKLFF
CDR3 DNA: TGCAGTGCTCTCCTGGATGAAAAACTGTTTTTT

J gene: TRBJ2-5
D gene: TRBD2
clone size: .
V gene: TRBV11-2
CDR3 protein: CASSLEGLAFGETQYF
CDR3 DNA: TGTGCCAGCAGCTTAGAGGGACTAGCCTTTGGGGAGACCCAGTACTTC

J gene: TRBJ1-4
D gene: .
clone size: .
V gene: TRBV30
CDR3 protein: CACRQAAREKLFF
CDR3 DNA: TGTGCCTGTCGACAGGCGGCGCGTGAAAAACTGTTTTTT

J gene: TRBJ2-3
D gene: TRBD2
clone size: few
V gene: TRBV5-1
CDR3 protein: CASSLASGRMGWTDTQYF
CDR3 DNA: TGCGCCAGCAGCTTGGCTAGCGGGAGGATGGGTTGGACAGATACGCAGTATTTT

J gene: TRBJ1-1
D gene: .
clone size: .
V gene: TRBV18
CDR3 protein: CASSPPLRGTNTEAFF
CDR3 DNA: TGTGCCAGCTCACCACCGTTGCGGGGGACGAACACTGAAGCTTTCTTT

J gene: TRBJ1-6
D gene: .
clone size: once
V gene: TRBV6-5
CDR3 protein: CASSFETANSPLHF
CDR3 DNA: TGTGCCAGCAGTTTTGAGACAGCAAATTCACCCCTCCACTTT

J gene: TRBJ1-2
D gene: .
clone size: .
V gene: TRBV2
CDR3 protein: CASSARWSGLGGYTF
CDR3 DNA: TGTGCCAGCAGTGCTCGTTGGTCTGGACTAGGGGGCTACACCTTC

J gene: TRBJ1-3
D gene: .
clone size: .
V gene: TRBV30
CDR3 protein: CAWSVTAGNTIYF
CDR3 DNA: TGTGCCTGGAGTGTTACAGCTGGAAACACCATATATTTT

J gene: TRBJ2-7
D gene: .
clone size: once
V gene: TRBV6-5
CDR3 protein: CASSYSAGPYEQYF
CDR3 DNA: TGTGCCAGCAGTTACTCGGCAGGCCCCTACGAGCAGTACTTC

J gene: TRBJ2-7
D gene: .
clone size: .
V gene: TRBV3-1/TRBV3-2
CDR3 protein: CASSQVSGSSYEQYF
CDR3 DNA: TGTGCCAGCAGCCAAGTATCAGGGAGCTCCTACGAGCAGTACTTC

J gene: TRBJ1-4
D gene: .
clone size: .
V gene: TRBV4-1
CDR3 protein: CASSLRFATNEKLFF
CDR3 DNA: TGCGCCAGCAGCCTTAGATTTGCAACTAATGAAAAACTGTTTTTT

J gene: TRBJ1-3
D gene: .
clone size: .
V gene: TRBV2
CDR3 protein: CASSLDSRQGNTIYF
CDR3 DNA: TGTGCCAGCAGTCTTGATTCAAGGCAAGGAAACACCATATATTTT

J gene: TRBJ1-1
D gene: .
clone size: .
V gene: TRBV29-1
CDR3 protein: CSVKTGSNTEAFF
CDR3 DNA: TGCAGCGTAAAGACAGGTTCGAACACTGAAGCTTTCTTT

J gene: TRBJ1-1
D gene: TRBD1
clone size: .
V gene: TRBV5-4
CDR3 protein: CASSPGGDRAATEAFF
CDR3 DNA: TGTGCCAGCAGCCCTGGGGGTGACAGGGCCGCCACTGAAGCTTTCTTT

J gene: TRBJ2-6
D gene: TRBD1
clone size: once
V gene: TRBV27
CDR3 protein: CASSSYRGQNSGANVLTF
CDR3 DNA: TGTGCCAGCAGTTCCTACAGGGGGCAAAACTCTGGGGCCAACGTCCTGACTTTC

J gene: TRBJ2-3
D gene: TRBD2
clone size: few
V gene: TRBV6-5
CDR3 protein: CASSSQRGGPDTQYF
CDR3 DNA: TGTGCCAGCAGTTCCCAGCGGGGGGGCCCAGATACGCAGTATTTT

J gene: TRBJ1-2
D gene: TRBD1
clone size: .
V gene: TRBV29-1
CDR3 protein: CSVEQGFYGYTF
CDR3 DNA: TGCAGCGTAGAACAGGGGTTCTATGGCTACACCTTC

J gene: TRBJ2-3
D gene: TRBD1
clone size: .
V gene: TRBV5-5
CDR3 protein: CASSYPGQPTDTQYF
CDR3 DNA: TGTGCCAGCAGCTACCCGGGACAGCCCACAGATACGCAGTATTTT

J gene: TRBJ2-3
D gene: .
clone size: .
V gene: TRBV25-1
CDR3 protein: CASRNSGSTDTQYF
CDR3 DNA: TGTGCCAGCAGGAACAGCGGGAGCACAGATACGCAGTATTTT

J gene: TRBJ1-2
D gene: .
clone size: .
V gene: TRBV11-2
CDR3 protein: CASSLDRQYGYTF
CDR3 DNA: TGTGCCAGCAGCTTAGATAGACAATATGGCTACACCTTC